The entry below describes one T cell receptor beta chain. Its antigen is still unknown. These data come from a study of cytomegalovirus exposure and HLA in healthy donors. Study at large: Among the 300 to 450 genotyped donors, approximately 82% were placed in the Caucasian-associated ancestry cluster. General observations from the study: Previous analysis showed most TCR beta V segments were productive about 87% or about 30% of the time.

PCR used 60 Vbeta primers and 13 Jbeta primers. The assay was immunoSEQ multiplex PCR, and TCRdb's table has in-frame clones only and misses some. The sample records some 150,000 clones, roughly 76% being singletons. Healthy bone marrow donors made up the cohort. V shed 6 bases, J shed 5 bases, and the junction held 9 bases outside the gene matches. Germline V gene lookup returns CDR1 SNHLY and CDR2 FYNNEI. This CDR3 spans 14 amino acids. Sequencing was performed on PBMCs. This chain connects TRBV2 to TRBJ1-1, with 7 bases that match TRBD1. This TCR was recovered from a young woman in good health and CMV-seropositive. CDR3 region: CASRMTGSETEAFF. The DNA of the CDR3 is TGTGCCAGCAGGATGACAGGGTCGGAAACTGAAGCTTTCTTT.